This T cell receptor (beta chain) was obtained from a study of CD4 T cells in relation to SARS-CoV-2 and coronaviruses. Background on the study: TCR beta CDR3s were sequenced after approximately 11-day antigen culture of PBMCs.

Naive or memory CD4+ cells were cultured 1:1 with T cell-depleted PBMCs plus CEF. As to this clone: Its antigen is still unknown.

Germline loops: CDR1 MNHEY, CDR2 SVGAGI. The CDR3 covers 13 residues. V was trimmed by 5 bases and J by 5 bases, leaving 13 bases between them. Assay used: immunoSEQ multiplex PCR; TCRdb lists only in-frame clones, some missing. The sample has approximately 41,000 clones, approximately 84% seen once. This clonotype originated in an adult with COVID-19. Sequenced: naive CD4+ T cells from PBMCs, cultured in vitro. Regarding subset: naive CD4+ T cells isolated by negative enrichment. The rearrangement links TRBV6-5 to TRBJ2-7; D not certain. CDR3 protein: CASSRKESNEQYF. As DNA, the CDR3 is TGTGCCAGCAGTAGGAAGGAATCCAACGAGCAGTACTTC.